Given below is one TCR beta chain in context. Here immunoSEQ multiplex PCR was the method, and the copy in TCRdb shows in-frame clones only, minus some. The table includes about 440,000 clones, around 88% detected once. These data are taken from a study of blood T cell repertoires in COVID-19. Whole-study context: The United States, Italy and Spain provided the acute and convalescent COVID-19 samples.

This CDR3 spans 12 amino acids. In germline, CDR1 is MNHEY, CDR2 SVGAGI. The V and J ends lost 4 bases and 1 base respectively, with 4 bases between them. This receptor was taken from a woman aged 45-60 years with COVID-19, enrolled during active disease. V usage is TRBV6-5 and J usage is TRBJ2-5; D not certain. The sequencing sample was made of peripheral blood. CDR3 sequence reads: CASSSVQETQYF. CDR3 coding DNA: TGTGCCAGCAGTTCAGTCCAAGAGACCCAGTACTTC.